This T cell receptor (beta chain) was retrieved from a study of beta chain features in type 1 diabetes. Overall study results and limits: Within each of all four CD4+ subsets, Type 1 diabetes patients had TCRB CDR3s that were moderately but significantly shorter.

This clone was seen a few times. Its specificity is unknown. Expressed TCRB transcripts were sequenced because the isolated RNA had all been reverse transcribed beforehand. Measured with immunoSEQ multiplex PCR; TCRdb has only the in-frame clones, and not every one. The sample has roughly 150,000 clones, about 9% seen once. The clonotype originates from a woman in her 30s with type 1 diabetes. Sequencing was done on a sample of central memory CD4+ T cells from blood.

CDR3 in DNA: TGTGCCAGCAGCTTGCCAACAGGGGGCAAAGAGACCCAGTACTTC. Protein sequence: CASSLPTGGKETQYF. V and J are TRBV11-2 and TRBJ2-5; TRBD1 aligns across 9 bases. The trim removed 3 bases at V and 3 bases at J, leaving 5 bases unmatched. Germline loops: CDR1 SGHAT, CDR2 FQNNGV. This CDR3 comprises 15 residues.